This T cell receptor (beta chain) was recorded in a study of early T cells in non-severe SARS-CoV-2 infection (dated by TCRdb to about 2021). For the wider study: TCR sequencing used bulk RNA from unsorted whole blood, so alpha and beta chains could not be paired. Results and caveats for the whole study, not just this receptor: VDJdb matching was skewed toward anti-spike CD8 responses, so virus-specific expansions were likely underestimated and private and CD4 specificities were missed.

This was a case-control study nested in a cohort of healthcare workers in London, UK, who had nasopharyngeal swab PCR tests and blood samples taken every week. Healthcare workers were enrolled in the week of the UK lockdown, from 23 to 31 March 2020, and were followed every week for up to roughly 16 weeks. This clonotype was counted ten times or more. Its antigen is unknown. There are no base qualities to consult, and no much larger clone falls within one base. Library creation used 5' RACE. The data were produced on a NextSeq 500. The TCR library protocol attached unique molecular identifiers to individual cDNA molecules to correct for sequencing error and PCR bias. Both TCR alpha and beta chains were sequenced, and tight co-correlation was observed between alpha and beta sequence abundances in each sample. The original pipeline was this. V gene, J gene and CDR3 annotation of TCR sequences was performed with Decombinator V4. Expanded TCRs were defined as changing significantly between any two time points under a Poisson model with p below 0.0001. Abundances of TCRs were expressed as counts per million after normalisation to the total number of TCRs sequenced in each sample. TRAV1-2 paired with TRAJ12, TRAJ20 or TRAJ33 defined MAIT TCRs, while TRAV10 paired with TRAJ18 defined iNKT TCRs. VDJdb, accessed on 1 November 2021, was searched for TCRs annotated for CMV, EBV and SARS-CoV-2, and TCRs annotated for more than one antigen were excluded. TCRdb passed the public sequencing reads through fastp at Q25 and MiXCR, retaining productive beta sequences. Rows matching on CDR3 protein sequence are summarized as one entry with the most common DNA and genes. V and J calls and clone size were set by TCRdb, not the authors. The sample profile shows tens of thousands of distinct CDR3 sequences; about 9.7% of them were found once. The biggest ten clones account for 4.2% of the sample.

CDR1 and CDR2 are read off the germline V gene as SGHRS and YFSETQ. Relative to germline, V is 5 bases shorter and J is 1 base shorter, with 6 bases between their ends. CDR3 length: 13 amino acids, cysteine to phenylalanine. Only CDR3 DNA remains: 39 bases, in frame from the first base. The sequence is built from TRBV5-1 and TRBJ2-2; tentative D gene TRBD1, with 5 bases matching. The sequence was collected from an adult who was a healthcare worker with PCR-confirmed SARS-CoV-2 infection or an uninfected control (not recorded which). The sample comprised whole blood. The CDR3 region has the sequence CASRGQNTGELFF. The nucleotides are TGCGCCAGCAGAGGACAGAACACCGGGGAGCTGTTTTTT.